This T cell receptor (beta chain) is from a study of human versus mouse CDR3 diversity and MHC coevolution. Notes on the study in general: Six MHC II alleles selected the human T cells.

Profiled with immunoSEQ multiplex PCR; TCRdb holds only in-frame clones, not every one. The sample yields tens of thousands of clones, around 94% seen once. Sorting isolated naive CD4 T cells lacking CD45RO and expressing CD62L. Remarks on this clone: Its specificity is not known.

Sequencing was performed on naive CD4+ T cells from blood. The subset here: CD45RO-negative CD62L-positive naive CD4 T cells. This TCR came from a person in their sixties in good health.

In DNA form, the CDR3 reads TGTGCCAGCAGCCCCGGACAGGACTCTGAAGCTTTCTTT. This translates into CASSPGQDSEAFF. V and J are TRBV5-4 and TRBJ1-1, with TRBD1 matching over 7 bases. Germline V gives CDR1 SGHNT, CDR2 YYREEE (reference sequence). Unmatched junction bases numbered 6, after V lost 4 bases and J lost 6 bases. This CDR3 is built from 13 residues.